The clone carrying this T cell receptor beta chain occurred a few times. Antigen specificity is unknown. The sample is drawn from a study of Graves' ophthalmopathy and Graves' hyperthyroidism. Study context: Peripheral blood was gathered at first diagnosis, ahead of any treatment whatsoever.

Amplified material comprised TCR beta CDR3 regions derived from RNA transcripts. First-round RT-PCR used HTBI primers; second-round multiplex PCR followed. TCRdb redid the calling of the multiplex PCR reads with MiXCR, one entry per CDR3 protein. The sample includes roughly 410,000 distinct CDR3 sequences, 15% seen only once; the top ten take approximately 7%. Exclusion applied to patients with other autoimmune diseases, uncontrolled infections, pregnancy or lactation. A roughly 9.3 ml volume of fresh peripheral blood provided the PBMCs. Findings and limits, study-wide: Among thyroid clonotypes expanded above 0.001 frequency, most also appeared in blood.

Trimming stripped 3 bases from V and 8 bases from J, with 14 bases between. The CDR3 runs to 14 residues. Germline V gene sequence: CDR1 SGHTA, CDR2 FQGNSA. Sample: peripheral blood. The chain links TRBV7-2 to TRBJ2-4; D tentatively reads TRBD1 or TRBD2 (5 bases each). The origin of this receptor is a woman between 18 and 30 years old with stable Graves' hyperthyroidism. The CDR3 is CASSLGRDLDIQYF. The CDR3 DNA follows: TGTGCCAGCAGCTTGGGACGGGATCTTGACATTCAGTACTTC.